The rows below give T cell receptor beta chains drawn from one sample of a study of cytomegalovirus exposure and HLA in healthy donors. Measured with immunoSEQ multiplex PCR; TCRdb has only the in-frame clones, and not every one. The sample includes 95,000 to 150,000 clones, about 80% of them seen just once. Sequencing used PBMCs. The receptors here all came from a man aged 55 to 70 in good health and CMV-seropositive. Both conserved end residues are part of each CDR3. Each record gives: V gene, D gene, J gene, clone size, CDR3 DNA, CDR3 protein. A D gene is named only where the DNA matches it firmly. Clone size is stated in some rows and not others, as once, few, many or a class when expanded.

v_gene: TRBV29-1; d_gene: TRBD1; j_gene: TRBJ1-1; abundance: NA; CDR3nt: TGCAGCGTTGGAGACAGGGGGGTCACTGAAGCTTTCTTT; CDR3aa: CSVGDRGVTEAFF
v_gene: TRBV5-6; d_gene: NA; j_gene: TRBJ2-5; abundance: NA; CDR3nt: TGTGCCAGCAGTGCCACAAATTTACAAGAGACCCAGTACTTC; CDR3aa: CASSATNLQETQYF
v_gene: TRBV28; d_gene: TRBD1; j_gene: TRBJ1-1; abundance: NA; CDR3nt: TGTGCCAGCAGTCCGCAAGGACAGGTCAGAGGAGCTTTCTTT; CDR3aa: CASSPQGQVRGAFF
v_gene: TRBV4-2; d_gene: NA; j_gene: TRBJ2-7; abundance: many; CDR3nt: TGTGCCAGCAGCCCCGGCGGGGCCCAGGACGAGCAGTACTTC; CDR3aa: CASSPGGAQDEQYF
v_gene: TRBV6-5; d_gene: NA; j_gene: TRBJ1-2; abundance: NA; CDR3nt: TGTGCCAGCAGTTACTCTACCTTCGGGGGGGGCGATGGCTACACCTTC; CDR3aa: CASSYSTFGGGDGYTF
v_gene: TRBV29-1; d_gene: NA; j_gene: TRBJ2-1; abundance: NA; CDR3nt: TGCAGCGTTCGACAGGACCGTTCCTACAATGAGCAGTTCTTC; CDR3aa: CSVRQDRSYNEQFF
v_gene: TRBV6-5; d_gene: TRBD1; j_gene: TRBJ1-2; abundance: NA; CDR3nt: TGTGCCAGCAGTTCATCTCGGACAGGGAACTATGGCTACACCTTC; CDR3aa: CASSSSRTGNYGYTF
v_gene: TRBV5-1; d_gene: TRBD2; j_gene: TRBJ2-7; abundance: NA; CDR3nt: TGCGCCAGCAGCTCCGCCGGGGGGATACACGAGCAGTACTTC; CDR3aa: CASSSAGGIHEQYF
v_gene: TRBV7-3; d_gene: NA; j_gene: TRBJ1-1; abundance: once; CDR3nt: TGTGCCAGCAGCGCGACCAGGGACACTGAAGCTTTCTTT; CDR3aa: CASSATRDTEAFF
v_gene: TRBV19; d_gene: TRBD1; j_gene: TRBJ1-1; abundance: NA; CDR3nt: TGTGCCAGTAGTTTCCAGGGGGAGAACACTGAAGCTTTCTTT; CDR3aa: CASSFQGENTEAFF
v_gene: TRBV15; d_gene: NA; j_gene: TRBJ1-1; abundance: NA; CDR3nt: TGTGCCACCAGCAGAGATCAACAGGAAGCTTTCTTT; CDR3aa: CATSRDQQEAFF
v_gene: TRBV19; d_gene: TRBD1; j_gene: TRBJ2-7; abundance: NA; CDR3nt: TGTGCCAGTAGTGCAGGGGGCGCCTACGAGCAGTACTTC; CDR3aa: CASSAGGAYEQYF
v_gene: TRBV2; d_gene: NA; j_gene: TRBJ2-6; abundance: once; CDR3nt: TGTGCCAGCAGAGAATGGGGGCGGTCTGGGGCCAACGTCCTGACTTTC; CDR3aa: CASREWGRSGANVLTF
v_gene: TRBV5-1; d_gene: NA; j_gene: TRBJ2-4; abundance: NA; CDR3nt: TGCGCCAGCAGCCTCTGGATAGGGGGAAACATTCAGTACTTC; CDR3aa: CASSLWIGGNIQYF
v_gene: TRBV5-6; d_gene: TRBD2; j_gene: TRBJ2-1; abundance: NA; CDR3nt: TGTGCCAGCAGCTTGGCCGCACTAGCGGGAGGCTTCTACAATGAGCAGTTCTTC; CDR3aa: CASSLAALAGGFYNEQFF
v_gene: TRBV4-1; d_gene: NA; j_gene: TRBJ2-7; abundance: NA; CDR3nt: TGCGCCAGCAGCCAGGCCCAAACGGGACAAGAATACGAGCAGTACTTC; CDR3aa: CASSQAQTGQEYEQYF
v_gene: TRBV6-5; d_gene: TRBD2; j_gene: TRBJ2-2; abundance: NA; CDR3nt: TGTGCCAGCAGTTACTCGGGCGGGGGGAACACCGGGGAGCTGTTTTTT; CDR3aa: CASSYSGGGNTGELFF
v_gene: TRBV6-1; d_gene: TRBD1; j_gene: TRBJ1-2; abundance: once; CDR3nt: TGTGCCAGCAGTGATGGGACAGCAAACTATGGCTACACCTTC; CDR3aa: CASSDGTANYGYTF
v_gene: TRBV5-1; d_gene: TRBD1; j_gene: TRBJ2-5; abundance: NA; CDR3nt: TGCGCCAGCAGCGTACAGGGGTTGGAGGAGACCCAGTACTTC; CDR3aa: CASSVQGLEETQYF
v_gene: TRBV5-4; d_gene: TRBD1; j_gene: TRBJ1-3; abundance: NA; CDR3nt: TGTGCCAGCAGCTTGGCCGGCAGGGGGTCTGGGCGAAACACCATATATTTT; CDR3aa: CASSLAGRGSGRNTIYF
v_gene: TRBV7-9; d_gene: TRBD1; j_gene: TRBJ2-7; abundance: once; CDR3nt: TGTGCCAGCAGCTTTTTTTCTGCAGGGGGAATTTACGAGCAGTACTTC; CDR3aa: CASSFFSAGGIYEQYF
v_gene: TRBV28; d_gene: TRBD2; j_gene: TRBJ2-5; abundance: NA; CDR3nt: TGTGCCAGCAGTTCCAGGACTAGCGGGAGGGCCTGGGGATCGGAGACCCAGTACTTC; CDR3aa: CASSSRTSGRAWGSETQYF
v_gene: TRBV30; d_gene: NA; j_gene: TRBJ1-5; abundance: NA; CDR3nt: TGTGCCTGGAGTGACATCAATAGCAATCAGCCCCAGCATTTT; CDR3aa: CAWSDINSNQPQHF
v_gene: TRBV4-1; d_gene: NA; j_gene: TRBJ2-7; abundance: NA; CDR3nt: TGCGCCAGCAGCCAAGAAAGGGGGTTCTCCTACGAGCAGTACTTC; CDR3aa: CASSQERGFSYEQYF
v_gene: TRBV5-6; d_gene: NA; j_gene: TRBJ1-2; abundance: NA; CDR3nt: TGTGCCAGCAGCCCGGGGGGGAACTATGGCTACACCTTC; CDR3aa: CASSPGGNYGYTF
v_gene: TRBV5-4; d_gene: TRBD2; j_gene: TRBJ2-5; abundance: NA; CDR3nt: TGTGCCAGCAGCTTGAGGACTAGCGGGTTCCAAGAGACCCAGTACTTC; CDR3aa: CASSLRTSGFQETQYF
v_gene: TRBV29-1; d_gene: TRBD1; j_gene: TRBJ2-7; abundance: NA; CDR3nt: TGCAGCGCCTCGACAGGGACCTACGAGCAGTACTTC; CDR3aa: CSASTGTYEQYF
v_gene: TRBV27; d_gene: TRBD2; j_gene: TRBJ2-3; abundance: once; CDR3nt: TGTGCCAGCAGCCCCCTGGGAGGCGGGAGGGGCACAGATACGCAGTATTTT; CDR3aa: CASSPLGGGRGTDTQYF
v_gene: TRBV5-4; d_gene: NA; j_gene: TRBJ1-2; abundance: NA; CDR3nt: TGTGCCAGCAGCTTTAAGGACAGCCTCTATGGCTACACCTTC; CDR3aa: CASSFKDSLYGYTF
v_gene: TRBV15; d_gene: NA; j_gene: TRBJ1-2; abundance: NA; CDR3nt: TGTGCCACCAGCAGAGGAACAGGGCCGGCCTATGGCTACACCTTC; CDR3aa: CATSRGTGPAYGYTF
v_gene: TRBV6-1; d_gene: TRBD1; j_gene: TRBJ2-7; abundance: NA; CDR3nt: TGTGCCAGCACCACGAGGGGGCTCACGGACGAGCAGTACTTC; CDR3aa: CASTTRGLTDEQYF
v_gene: TRBV13; d_gene: TRBD1; j_gene: TRBJ1-1; abundance: NA; CDR3nt: TGTGCCAGCAGCTTAGCCAGGGGGCTTACTGAAGCTTTCTTT; CDR3aa: CASSLARGLTEAFF
v_gene: TRBV7-6; d_gene: TRBD1; j_gene: TRBJ1-1; abundance: NA; CDR3nt: TGTGCCAGCAGCCCCTCGACAGGGTCTATCACTGAAGCTTTCTTT; CDR3aa: CASSPSTGSITEAFF
v_gene: TRBV7-2; d_gene: NA; j_gene: TRBJ2-1; abundance: once; CDR3nt: TGTGCCAGCAGCCTCGGCCTCACTAACAATGAGCAGTTCTTC; CDR3aa: CASSLGLTNNEQFF
v_gene: TRBV19; d_gene: TRBD1; j_gene: TRBJ1-2; abundance: NA; CDR3nt: TGTGCCAGTAGTTTTCAACCCGGGACAGCCTCTGGCTACACCTTC; CDR3aa: CASSFQPGTASGYTF
v_gene: TRBV7-9; d_gene: NA; j_gene: TRBJ1-2; abundance: NA; CDR3nt: TGTGCCAGCAGCTTAGGTTCGACATTTACTAACTATGGCTACACCTTC; CDR3aa: CASSLGSTFTNYGYTF
v_gene: TRBV7-3; d_gene: TRBD1; j_gene: TRBJ1-3; abundance: NA; CDR3nt: TGTGCCAGCAGCCTCGACAGGGAGGAAAACACCATATATTTT; CDR3aa: CASSLDREENTIYF
v_gene: TRBV10-3; d_gene: NA; j_gene: TRBJ1-2; abundance: once; CDR3nt: TGTGCCATCAGCCCCGGGAGTACGCACAACTATGGCTACACCTTC; CDR3aa: CAISPGSTHNYGYTF
v_gene: TRBV28; d_gene: NA; j_gene: TRBJ2-3; abundance: NA; CDR3nt: TGTGCCAGCAGTCTTCCGGGATTAGTCACAGATACGCAGTATTTT; CDR3aa: CASSLPGLVTDTQYF
v_gene: TRBV2; d_gene: NA; j_gene: TRBJ2-1; abundance: once; CDR3nt: TGTGCCAGCATCCGAGGATCCTACAATGAGCAGTTCTTC; CDR3aa: CASIRGSYNEQFF
v_gene: TRBV28; d_gene: NA; j_gene: TRBJ1-5; abundance: once; CDR3nt: TGTGCCAGCAGTTTAGACAGGATTGGCAATCAGCCCCAGCATTTT; CDR3aa: CASSLDRIGNQPQHF
v_gene: TRBV5-1; d_gene: NA; j_gene: TRBJ1-2; abundance: NA; CDR3nt: TGCGCCAGCAGCTCCGAGGGTCCAGGCTATGGCTACACCTTC; CDR3aa: CASSSEGPGYGYTF
v_gene: TRBV29-1; d_gene: NA; j_gene: TRBJ2-4; abundance: few; CDR3nt: TGCAGCGGGAATCTTCTACAGGGTCAGAGAAACATTCAGTACTTC; CDR3aa: CSGNLLQGQRNIQYF